The sequence of this T cell receptor beta chain was determined in a study of brain T cells in children with intractable seizures. Notes on the study in general: Only CDR3 sequence similarity suggested viral specificity, without known HCMV serostatus. Clones missing pre-surgery may reflect undersampling of that blood sample.

Time point specified: blood from clinic visit 5 months post-surgery; TSC patient then seizure free. Surgery cases with the highest brain T cell transcript signatures were chosen for sequencing. As regards this clone: Its antigen is undetermined.

Here immunoSEQ multiplex PCR was the method, and the copy in TCRdb shows in-frame clones only, minus some. The data hold 340,000 or so clones, with over 90% observed a single time. This TCR came from a boy less than two years old with tuberous sclerosis and intractable seizures. The sample in question was peripheral blood, obtained about 5 months after surgery.

The DNA for the CDR3 is TGTGCCAGCAGCGTAGGGGGCTCTAGCTCCTACGAGCAGTACTTC. Translating gives CASSVGGSSSYEQYF. The chain combines TRBV9 with TRBJ2-7; D may be TRBD1 (5 bases). This CDR3 is 15 amino acids long. Germline CDR1 reads SGDLS; CDR2 reads YYNGEE. V gave up 0 bases and J gave up 0 bases, with 10 bases separating them.